Listed below are T cell receptor beta chains from one sample, sequenced in a study of regulatory T cells in long-lasting Graves disease. From the multiplex PCR reads, TCRdb called clonotypes with MiXCR, one entry per CDR3 protein. Of 300,000 to 350,000 distinct CDR3 sequences in the sample, about 20% are singletons; the top ten hold approximately 31%. The sample here was peripheral blood mononuclear cells (PBMCs), taken when the disease was refractory, from a patient treated with antithyroid drugs. Receptors were obtained from a female donor with Graves disease. Each CDR3 is given with its conserved first and last residue. Fields, in order: V gene, J gene, D gene, clone size, CDR3 protein, CDR3 DNA. D genes are given only for firm matches. For some rows the clone size is stated as once, few or many, or as a class when expanded; others skip it.

V: TRBV7-8
J: TRBJ2-7
D: TRBD1
size: many
CDR3: CASSLLTGTGRGYF
DNA: TGTGCCAGCAGCTTGCTCACCGGGACAGGCCGGGGGTACTTC

V: TRBV6-2/TRBV6-3
J: TRBJ2-1
D: TRBD2
size: many
CDR3: CASSNSRGLAYNEQFF
DNA: TGTGCCAGCAGCAATTCCCGGGGACTAGCCTACAATGAGCAGTTCTTC

V: TRBV11-3
J: TRBJ2-6
D: TRBD1
size: many
CDR3: CASSRDRVTGGANVLTF
DNA: TGTGCCAGCAGCCGAGACAGGGTAACAGGTGGGGCCAACGTCCTGACTTTC

V: TRBV29-1
J: TRBJ2-1
D: -
size: -
CDR3: CSVFSQDVNNEQFF
DNA: TGCAGCGTTTTCTCTCAGGACGTTAACAATGAGCAGTTCTTC

V: TRBV19
J: TRBJ1-5
D: -
size: few
CDR3: CASSIRVSSNQPQHF
DNA: TGTGCCAGTAGTATTCGGGTGTCTAGCAATCAGCCCCAGCATTTT

V: TRBV3-1
J: TRBJ1-2
D: TRBD1
size: few
CDR3: CASSRAPRQGALDYGYTF
DNA: TGTGCCAGCAGCCGGGCCCCCCGACAGGGGGCTTTGGACTATGGCTACACCTTC

V: TRBV10-3
J: TRBJ1-2
D: -
size: many
CDR3: CAISERGQGYGYTF
DNA: TGTGCCATCAGTGAAAGGGGCCAGGGCTATGGCTACACCTTC

V: TRBV5-1
J: TRBJ2-2
D: -
size: -
CDR3: CASSLGPGTTGELFF
DNA: TGCGCCAGCAGCTTGGGTCCGGGGACCACCGGGGAGCTGTTTTTT

V: TRBV6-2/TRBV6-3
J: TRBJ2-2
D: -
size: many
CDR3: CASSYRFSGELFF
DNA: TGTGCCAGCAGTTATAGGTTCAGTGGGGAGCTGTTTTTT

V: TRBV6-1
J: TRBJ2-7
D: -
size: few
CDR3: CASRNLRAYEQYF
DNA: TGTGCCAGCAGAAATCTCAGGGCCTACGAGCAGTACTTC

V: TRBV18
J: TRBJ1-1
D: -
size: -
CDR3: CASSSGRLPFFGAFF
DNA: TGTGCCAGCTCAAGTGGCAGGCTACCTTTCTTTGGAGCTTTCTTT

V: TRBV20-1
J: TRBJ2-5
D: -
size: -
CDR3: CSARDSGWKTQYF
DNA: TGCAGTGCTAGAGATTCAGGCTGGAAGACCCAGTACTTC

V: TRBV28
J: TRBJ1-4
D: -
size: many
CDR3: CASSGRGSTNEKLFF
DNA: TGTGCCAGCAGTGGTAGGGGGTCCACTAATGAAAAACTGTTTTTT

V: TRBV11-2
J: TRBJ1-6
D: -
size: many
CDR3: CASSQNPGRYNSPLHF
DNA: TGTGCCAGCAGCCAGAATCCAGGGAGATATAATTCACCCCTCCACTTT

V: TRBV3-1
J: TRBJ1-5
D: -
size: -
CDR3: CASSPGTSINQPQHF
DNA: TGTGCCAGCAGCCCCGGGACATCGATAAATCAGCCCCAGCATTTT

V: TRBV20-1
J: TRBJ2-2
D: -
size: few
CDR3: CSARGGGTYTGELFF
DNA: TGCAGTGCTAGAGGAGGGGGGACCTACACCGGGGAGCTGTTTTTT

V: TRBV30
J: TRBJ1-4
D: -
size: few
CDR3: CAWIGQGIEKLFF
DNA: TGTGCCTGGATCGGGCAGGGAATTGAAAAACTGTTTTTT

V: TRBV11-2
J: TRBJ2-7
D: -
size: many
CDR3: CASSPRRVDEQYF
DNA: TGTGCCAGCAGCCCGAGGAGAGTAGACGAGCAGTACTTC

V: TRBV11-3
J: TRBJ2-3
D: -
size: few
CDR3: CASSWTDTDTQYF
DNA: TGTGCCAGCAGCTGGACTGACACAGATACGCAGTATTTT

V: TRBV27
J: TRBJ2-7
D: TRBD1
size: many
CDR3: CASRNRGSYEQYF
DNA: TGTGCCAGCAGGAACAGGGGGTCCTACGAGCAGTACTTC

V: TRBV2
J: TRBJ2-7
D: TRBD2
size: many
CDR3: CASSERLAGREQYF
DNA: TGTGCCAGCAGTGAAAGGCTAGCGGGACGCGAGCAGTACTTC

V: TRBV7-2
J: TRBJ1-5
D: -
size: many
CDR3: CASSFILRGANQPQHF
DNA: TGTGCCAGCAGCTTCATCCTCCGGGGGGCAAATCAGCCCCAGCATTTT

V: TRBV6-9
J: TRBJ2-7
D: TRBD2
size: -
CDR3: CASSSSGTTRYEQYF
DNA: TGTGCCAGCAGTTCGTCCGGGACTACCCGCTACGAGCAGTACTTC

V: TRBV27
J: TRBJ1-5
D: -
size: few
CDR3: CASSEFGTPNSNQPQHF
DNA: TGTGCCAGCAGTGAATTTGGGACCCCAAATAGCAATCAGCCCCAGCATTTT

V: TRBV20-1
J: TRBJ1-6
D: -
size: many
CDR3: CSARDTGRSYNSPLHF
DNA: TGCAGTGCTAGAGATACTGGACGGAGCTATAATTCACCCCTCCACTTT

V: TRBV18
J: TRBJ2-7
D: -
size: few
CDR3: CASSPGEWVIF
DNA: TGTGCCAGCTCACCAGGGGAGTGGGTCATCTTC

V: TRBV27
J: TRBJ2-2
D: -
size: many
CDR3: CAAGGRTNTGELFF
DNA: TGTGCCGCAGGAGGGCGGACGAACACCGGGGAGCTGTTTTTT

V: TRBV29-1
J: TRBJ2-1
D: -
size: -
CDR3: CSVDLGGGYEQFF
DNA: TGCAGCGTTGATTTGGGCGGCGGTTATGAGCAGTTCTTC

V: TRBV28
J: TRBJ1-2
D: -
size: many
CDR3: CASSPYSNYGYTF
DNA: TGTGCCAGCAGTCCGTACTCTAACTATGGCTACACCTTC

V: TRBV19
J: TRBJ2-7
D: TRBD2
size: few
CDR3: CASSWGGGSNYEQYF
DNA: TGTGCCAGTAGTTGGGGGGGGGGGTCGAACTACGAGCAGTACTTC

V: TRBV5-6
J: TRBJ1-5
D: TRBD1
size: many
CDR3: CASSLAQGDQPQHF
DNA: TGTGCCAGCAGCTTGGCCCAGGGGGACCAGCCCCAGCATTTT

V: TRBV11-2
J: TRBJ1-1
D: -
size: many
CDR3: CASTSMNTEAFF
DNA: TGTGCCAGCACCTCAATGAACACTGAAGCTTTCTTT

V: TRBV5-4
J: TRBJ1-3
D: TRBD1
size: few
CDR3: CASSGKQGRGNTIYF
DNA: TGTGCCAGCAGCGGCAAACAGGGGCGCGGAAACACCATATATTTT

V: TRBV5-6
J: TRBJ1-2
D: TRBD1
size: -
CDR3: CASSLARDRDFLNGYTF
DNA: TGTGCCAGCAGCTTGGCAAGGGACAGGGATTTTTTGAATGGCTACACCTTC

V: TRBV20-1
J: TRBJ1-5
D: -
size: many
CDR3: CSARVGVLNNQPQHF
DNA: TGCAGTGCTAGAGTTGGGGTACTAAATAATCAGCCCCAGCATTTT

V: TRBV6-5
J: TRBJ1-2
D: TRBD1
size: many
CDR3: CASSSSLGQGSGGYTF
DNA: TGTGCCAGCAGTTCTAGCTTGGGACAGGGGTCGGGAGGCTACACCTTC

V: TRBV18
J: TRBJ2-5
D: TRBD2
size: many
CDR3: CASSPAGLAGETQYF
DNA: TGTGCCAGCTCACCGGCGGGGCTAGCGGGAGAGACCCAGTACTTC

V: TRBV27
J: TRBJ2-7
D: -
size: -
CDR3: CASSLSGESSYEQYF
DNA: TGTGCCAGCAGTCTATCAGGGGAGAGCTCCTACGAGCAGTACTTC

V: TRBV6-1
J: TRBJ2-2
D: -
size: -
CDR3: CASSRPGGQNTGELFF
DNA: TGTGCCAGCAGTCGGCCCGGGGGACAGAACACCGGGGAGCTGTTTTTT

V: TRBV10-3
J: TRBJ1-5
D: TRBD1
size: -
CDR3: CAISVGGGDQPQHF
DNA: TGTGCCATCAGTGTTGGAGGGGGCGATCAGCCCCAGCATTTT

V: TRBV15
J: TRBJ1-1
D: TRBD1
size: many
CDR3: CATSSDRGLTEAFF
DNA: TGTGCCACCAGCAGTGACAGGGGGCTGACTGAAGCTTTCTTT

V: TRBV6-1
J: TRBJ1-3
D: -
size: many
CDR3: CASSEAQVYGNTIYF
DNA: TGTGCCAGCAGTGAAGCGCAAGTGTACGGAAACACCATATATTTT

V: TRBV25-1
J: TRBJ1-6
D: TRBD1
size: -
CDR3: CASSPTGQGDSPLHF
DNA: TGTGCCAGCAGTCCTACGGGACAGGGCGATTCACCCCTCCACTTT

V: TRBV4-3
J: TRBJ1-1
D: TRBD1
size: -
CDR3: CASSQESGTGAEAFF
DNA: TGCGCCAGCAGCCAAGAATCCGGGACAGGGGCTGAAGCTTTCTTT

V: TRBV10-2
J: TRBJ1-6
D: TRBD1
size: -
CDR3: CASSVYRRQGQNSPLHF
DNA: TGCGCCAGCAGTGTATACCGGCGACAGGGCCAAAATTCACCCCTCCACTTT

V: TRBV7-9
J: TRBJ2-2
D: -
size: -
CDR3: CASSLDLGLEAGELFF
DNA: TGTGCCAGCAGCTTAGACCTGGGACTTGAGGCCGGGGAGCTGTTTTTT

V: TRBV2
J: TRBJ2-7
D: TRBD1
size: many
CDR3: CASSEGTGFSYEQYF
DNA: TGTGCCAGCAGTGAGGGGACAGGATTCTCCTACGAGCAGTACTTC

V: TRBV29-1
J: TRBJ1-6
D: -
size: many
CDR3: CSVAISEPNSPLHF
DNA: TGCAGCGTTGCAATTTCAGAGCCCAATTCACCCCTCCACTTT

V: TRBV28
J: TRBJ1-2
D: TRBD1
size: many
CDR3: CASSLLPGQGADGYTF
DNA: TGTGCCAGCAGTTTACTACCCGGACAGGGGGCAGATGGCTACACCTTC

V: TRBV18
J: TRBJ2-5
D: -
size: many
CDR3: CASSPAPTETQYF
DNA: TGTGCCAGCTCACCAGCCCCCACGGAGACCCAGTACTTC

V: TRBV19
J: TRBJ1-5
D: TRBD1
size: -
CDR3: CASSPIEGQGRNQPQHF
DNA: TGTGCCAGTAGTCCCATTGAGGGACAGGGCCGCAATCAGCCCCAGCATTTT